This T cell receptor beta chain originates from a study of TIL therapy for anti-PD-1-resistant metastatic lung cancer (dated by TCRdb to about 2021). Looking at the study overall: Before any PD-1/PD-L1 blockade was given, tumors were harvested, nivolumab was then administered, and patients who progressed went on to receive lymphodepletion, an infusion of expanded TIL, and IL-2. Enrolled patients had a median age of about 53 years (range 38-75) and a median tumor PD-L1 proportion score of about 5.9%. The cohort was predominantly lung adenocarcinoma, with four EGFR-mutant and two ALK-rearranged tumors, and half of patients were current or former smokers. Across the cohort, whole-exome sequencing showed a median non-synonymous tumor mutation burden of approximately 1.5 mutations per megabase. Tumor and peripheral blood T cell receptor beta sequencing was used to track clonotypes across tumor, expanded TIL product and serial blood samples.

Paper-wide results and their limitations: The cohort was highly selected, including more treatment-naive, never-smoker and oncogene-addicted patients than is typical, which limits generalizability. The baseline peripheral repertoire was partially replaced by infused TIL clonotypes, which then decayed over months, and persistence showed no apparent association with response. The study protocol defined all tumor marker inferences as exploratory.

Note on this clone: Its antigen is currently not known. Base quality data are lacking; no much larger clone is found one base away.

TCR beta CDR3 regions were amplified from genomic DNA by bias-controlled multiplex PCR with the immunoSEQ v3 hsTCRB kit. TCR libraries were sequenced on an Illumina NextSeq 500 to approximately 2 million read pairs for survey level or roughly 5-6.5 million for deep level. The authors' analysis ran thus. Clonality was reported by immunoSEQ Analyzer software, which also assigned V, D and J genes and filtered out non-productive sequences. Repertoires were compared by productive Simpson clonality and by the Morisita overlap index of productive TRB rearrangements between infused TIL and blood. Absolute clonotype counts in blood were estimated as lymphocyte count times CD3+ fraction times the clone's productive frequency. The table was pulled from immuneACCESS by TCRdb, which kept in-frame rearrangements only. Such tables lose some clones; where checked, under half of the loss comes from unresolved V genes, and the rest has no known cause. The DNA gave D and trimming, while V, J and clone size come from that table. This sample is represented by about 36,000 clones; more than 60% of them were singletons. In total, the top ten clones hold 4.5% to 6% of the sample.

The label giving this sample's time point can be read as: pre-treatment sample, taken before nivolumab and TIL therapy. Adults with stage 4 NSCLC were enrolled in a dual-center phase I trial from October 2017 to early 2020. Samples were obtained from a single-arm, open-label phase I trial in which tumor-infiltrating lymphocyte therapy with nivolumab was evaluated in advanced non-small cell lung cancer. Mononuclear cells from blood collected in EDTA tubes were isolated on a Ficoll gradient and snap-frozen as pellets, and DNA was then extracted using a Qiagen mini-prep kit. The germline V gene gives CDR1 as SGHRS and CDR2 as YFSETQ. Relative to germline, V is missing 3 bases and J is missing 4 bases, with 4 bases of the junction outside any gene match. The CDR3, from cysteine to phenylalanine, totals 14 residues. The kept DNA is CDR3 alone, 42 bases in frame from the first base.

The sequenced sample was blood, obtained at baseline. The chain links TRBV5-1 with TRBJ1-5; 7 central nucleotides agree with TRBD1. This TCR was sampled from a person aged 25 to 80 with non-small cell lung cancer. At the DNA level, the sequence is TGCGCCAGCAGCTCGGGACAGCCAAATCAGCCCCAGCATTTT. It specifies CASSSGQPNQPQHF.